The 15 T cell receptor beta chains below were found in one sample sequenced in a study of blood T cell repertoires in COVID-19. Assay used: immunoSEQ multiplex PCR; TCRdb lists only in-frame clones, some missing. The sample consists of over 250,000 clones, over 75% of them appearing once. Sequencing used peripheral blood. The receptor source for this set is a human donor in a cohort sampled during active COVID-19.

The chain has TRBV9 and TRBJ1-2; D is unresolved. Germline-derived CDR1 and CDR2 are SGDLS and YYNGEE. There are 16 residues in the CDR3. The V end was cut by 4 bases, the J end by 4 bases, with 20 bases between. In DNA form, the CDR3 reads TGTGCCAGCAGCTCAGAGGGCGGCATAGGTTCCTATGGCTACACCTTC. Protein product: CASSSEGGIGSYGYTF.

This chain links TRBV15 with TRBJ2-4; D gene ambiguous. The CDR3 covers 17 residues. Between the trimmed V and J ends, which lost 0 bases and 0 bases, there was a span of 12 bases. Germline CDR1 is LNHNV and CDR2 is YYDKDF (reference sequence). CDR3 DNA sequence: TGTGCCACCAGCAGAGATATTAGGAGATTAGCCAAAAACATTCAGTACTTC. Encoded protein: CATSRDIRRLAKNIQYF.

As DNA, the CDR3 is TGTGCCAGCTCCGAGCGGGAGGGCCGGGGTGAGCAGTTCTTC. It encodes CASSEREGRGEQFF. This sequence joins TRBV7-3 and TRBJ2-1; 10 bases map to TRBD2. The CDR3 is 14 residues long. J was trimmed by 9 bases and V by 8 bases; bases with no gene match: 10. Germline V CDR1 and CDR2: SGHTA, FQGTGA.

V usage is TRBV4-1 and J usage is TRBJ1-4; 7 bases align to TRBD1. Germline V gene data show CDR1 as MGHRA and CDR2 as YSYEKL. V gave up 1 base and J gave up 8 bases; unmatched junction bases: 1. The CDR3 length is 13 residues. CDR3 amino acids: CASSQADREKLFF. The DNA for the CDR3 is TGCGCCAGCAGCCAAGCGGACAGGGAAAAACTGTTTTTT.

CDR3 amino acids: CASSSTGGTDTQYF. The DNA of the CDR3 is TGTGCCAGCAGCAGTACAGGGGGCACAGATACGCAGTATTTT. This chain links TRBV5-4 with TRBJ2-3; 7 bases line up with TRBD1. This CDR3 spans 14 amino acids. The junction had 3 bases not matched to a gene; V was cut back by 4 bases and J by 1 base. Germline V gene lookup returns CDR1 SGHNT and CDR2 YYREEE (reference sequence).

DNA of the CDR3: TGTGCCAGCAGTTCTGGGGACAGGCGAGAGACCCAGTACTTC. Its protein product is CASSSGDRRETQYF. The V call is TRBV27, the J call TRBJ2-5, with TRBD1 identical over 8 bases. The CDR3 loop spans 14 amino acids. Germline CDR1 MNHEY, CDR2 SMNVEV (reference sequence). With 4 bases clipped from V and 4 bases from J, the junction kept 5 bases outside the gene matches.

The chain is built from TRBV2 and TRBJ2-5; 10 nucleotides align to TRBD2. This CDR3 comprises 13 residues. J was trimmed by 4 bases and V by 10 bases; bases with no gene match: 6. CDR1 and CDR2 (germline): SNHLY, FYNNEI. The DNA for the CDR3 is TGTGCCATCAATAGCGGGAGGAGAGAGACCCAGTACTTC. Residues: CAINSGRRETQYF.

The gene calls are TRBV27 and TRBJ2-1; TRBD2 aligns across 11 bases. With 5 bases clipped from V and 2 bases from J, the junction kept 8 bases outside the gene matches. The CDR3 runs 17 residues. CDR1 and CDR2 from the germline V gene are MNHEY and SMNVEV (reference sequence). CDR3 in amino acids: CASSILAGGGTYNEQFF. The CDR3 DNA reads as TGTGCCAGCAGTATATTAGCGGGAGGGGGGACCTACAATGAGCAGTTCTTC.

The rearrangement links TRBV23-1 to TRBJ2-7; D may be TRBD2 (6 bases). TRBV23-1 is designated an ORF whose function remains uncertain. This CDR3 region has 17 residues. The V end lost 0 bases, the J end lost 5 bases, and 20 bases lay between the germline ends. CDR3: CASSQSAYEGGGDEQYF. In DNA form, the CDR3 reads TGCGCCAGCAGTCAATCCGCCTATGAGGGAGGAGGTGACGAGCAGTACTTC.

Comment on this clone: The sample has other DNA sequences that encode this CDR3 too. The rearrangement joins TRBV7-9 to TRBJ2-7; 7 nucleotides agree with TRBD2. V gave up 0 bases and J gave up 3 bases; unmatched junction bases: 2. This CDR3 region has 14 residues. Germline-derived CDR1 and CDR2 are SEHNR and FQNEAQ (reference sequence). CDR3 loop: CASSLAGGNYEQYF. DNA of the CDR3: TGTGCCAGCAGCTTAGCGGGGGGGAACTACGAGCAGTACTTC.

The gene calls are TRBV5-1 and TRBJ2-2, with 12 bases aligning to TRBD2. The CDR3 covers 15 residues. J lost 5 bases, V lost 4 bases, and 3 bases had no gene match. The germline V gene encodes CDR1 SGHRS and CDR2 YFSETQ. The CDR3 is CASSPGTSGTGELFF. In DNA, the CDR3 is TGCGCCAGCAGCCCCGGGACTAGCGGGACCGGGGAGCTGTTTTTT. Supplemented by reference TRBV5-1 and TRBJ2-2, the full variable domain reads KAGVTQTPRYLIKTRGQQVTLSCSPISGHRSVSWYQQTPGQGLQFLFEYFSETQRNKGNFPGRFSGRQFSNSRSEMNVSTLELGDSALYLCASSPGTSGTGELFFGEGSRLTVL.

This chain uses TRBV19 with TRBJ1-5; 7 nucleotides agree with TRBD1. The CDR3 sequence is 16 residues long. The ends lost 5 bases at V and 1 base at J; junction bases unmatched: 8. CDR1 is LNHDA, CDR2 SQIVND, per germline (reference sequence). The CDR3 DNA reads TGTGCCAGTAGTGCTGACAGGGTGAGAAGCAATCAGCCCCAGCATTTT. Amino acid sequence: CASSADRVRSNQPQHF.

V is TRBV4-2 and J is TRBJ2-5; no clear D gene. The germline gives CDR1 LGHNA, CDR2 YNFKEQ. CDR3 length: 14 residues. Trimming took off 0 bases at V and 2 bases at J, with 7 bases between the two ends. In DNA, the CDR3 is TGTGCCAGCAGCCAAGATTTCAGACAAGAGACCCAGTACTTC. It yields the protein CASSQDFRQETQYF.

V and J are TRBV12-3 or TRBV12-4 and TRBJ1-5, with no clear D. This CDR3 spans 13 amino acids. V lost 5 bases and J 0 bases, leaving 5 bases between the germline ends. This CDR3 is CASSLYSNQPQHF. The CDR3 DNA is TGTGCCAGCAGTCTGTATAGCAATCAGCCCCAGCATTTT.

The chain combines TRBV7-9 with TRBJ2-7, with D tentatively TRBD2 (6 bases). Germline-derived CDR1 and CDR2 are SEHNR and FQNEAQ (reference sequence). V lost 4 bases and J 3 bases, leaving 10 bases between the germline ends. CDR3 length: 13 amino acids. The CDR3 DNA is TGTGCCAGCAGCTCGGGGACTTTCTACGAGCAGTACTTC. Protein product: CASSSGTFYEQYF.